The T cell receptor (beta chain) under discussion was sequenced for a study of blood T cells in healthy people across ages. V was cut by 4 bases and J by 6 bases, with 15 bases left in between. The CDR3 spans 14 residues. CDR1 MNHEY and CDR2 SVGEGT come from the germline V gene. General study results and limits: A conclusive naive versus antigen-experienced comparison was prevented by the unsorted PBMCs. Naive T cell percentage by flow cytometry tracked strongly with beta diversity.

Each donor supplied roughly 9.1 milliliters of peripheral blood. PBMCs numbering at least 7 million were isolated per sample. Next came a second PCR, run for roughly 6 to 11 cycles, which used a sample-barcoded 5' primer along with a J-beta primer mix. TCRdb itself ran the 5' RACE reads through MiXCR, one entry per CDR3 protein. The profile shows roughly 1,500,000 distinct CDR3 sequences, 30% to 35% of them singletons. On this clonotype itself: The antigen is not known.

The V gene is TRBV6-2 or TRBV6-3, the J gene TRBJ1-2, with D hard to call. The material sequenced was blood. This clonotype was sampled from a woman aged 25 to 45 in good health. This chain's CDR3 is CASSWPGILHGYTF. In nucleotides, the CDR3 is TGTGCCAGCAGTTGGCCCGGGATTTTGCATGGCTACACCTTC.